This passage covers 25 T cell receptor beta chains from one sample sequenced in a study of blood T cell repertoires in COVID-19. Only in-frame clones appear in the TCRdb table, and some are missing; sequencing was by immunoSEQ multiplex PCR. Of roughly 32,000 clones listed, just over 90% were seen once; the top ten hold about 0.99%. The sequenced material came from peripheral blood. Receptors were obtained from a male donor with active COVID-19.

The chain couples TRBV27 to TRBJ1-6; no reliable D call. Germline values: CDR1 MNHEY, CDR2 SMNVEV (reference sequence). The CDR3 sequence is 13 residues long. Trimming removed 6 bases from V and 7 bases from J, with 10 bases in between. In DNA form, the CDR3 reads TGTGCCAGCAGGCCAGAAATAAATTCACCCCTCCACTTT. Encoded protein: CASRPEINSPLHF.

In its sample, this clone was seen a few times. This rearrangement joins TRBV7-2 to TRBJ1-2, with a weak D call TRBD1 (6 bases). Germline CDR1 SGHTA, CDR2 FQGNSA. Between the trimmed V and J ends, which lost 1 base and 8 bases, there was a span of 26 bases. The CDR3 is 18 amino acids. The CDR3 loop is CASSLDFRGASRRSGYTF. Written as DNA, the CDR3 is TGTGCCAGCAGCTTAGACTTCAGGGGCGCTAGTCGACGCTCCGGCTACACCTTC. Full variable domain (missing parts from reference TRBV7-2 and TRBJ1-2): GAGVSQSPSNKVTEKGKDVELRCDPISGHTALYWYRQSLGQGLEFLIYFQGNSAPDKSGLPSDRFSAERTGGSVSTLTIQRTQQEDSAVYLCASSLDFRGASRRSGYTFGSGTRLTVV.

V usage is TRBV6-6 and J usage is TRBJ1-1; D is uncertain. The V gene's germline CDR1 is MNHNY and CDR2 SVGAGI (reference sequence). The CDR3 length is 13 residues. With 6 bases removed from V and 4 bases from J, the gap between germline ends came to 12 bases. Here the CDR3 reads CASSHTRGTEAFF. CDR3 nucleotide sequence: TGTGCCAGCAGCCACACAAGAGGCACTGAAGCTTTCTTT.

V gene TRBV9 combines with J gene TRBJ1-2, with TRBD1 identical over 8 bases. V gave up 5 bases and J gave up 2 bases; unmatched junction bases: 5. The CDR3 extends over 14 amino acids. Germline CDR1 reads SGDLS; CDR2 reads YYNGEE. In DNA, the CDR3 is TGTGCCAGCAGTGTGACAGGGGTAAACTATGGCTACACCTTC. Translation gives CASSVTGVNYGYTF.

In its sample, this clone was seen once. The chain links TRBV6-5 to TRBJ2-7; 9 bases line up with TRBD1. Germline lookup yields CDR1 MNHEY and CDR2 SVGAGI. The CDR3 extends over 15 amino acids. V was pared by 7 bases and J by 3 bases, with 10 bases of the junction left unmatched. CDR3 nucleotides: TGTGCCAGCATGACTTGGGGGACAGGGATCTACGAGCAGTACTTC. As protein: CASMTWGTGIYEQYF.

The chain joins TRBV5-1 to TRBJ1-1; a weak D match, TRBD1 (5 bases). This CDR3 contains 12 residues. Trimming cost V 1 base and J 6 bases, with 7 bases left between them. CDR1 and CDR2 (germline): SGHRS, YFSETQ. CDR3 in amino acids: CASSLWGAEAFF. Written as DNA, the CDR3 is TGCGCCAGCAGCTTGTGGGGCGCTGAAGCTTTCTTT.

The CDR3 coding sequence is TGTGCCAGCAGCTCCGGACTAGCCCAAGAGACCCAGTACTTC. Its translation: CASSSGLAQETQYF. V usage is TRBV5-4 and J usage is TRBJ2-5, with 8 bases aligning to TRBD2. Germline V gives CDR1 SGHNT, CDR2 YYREEE (reference sequence). V was clipped by 3 bases and J by 1 base; unmatched bases: 2. CDR3 length: 14 residues.

This chain joins TRBV3-1 (or the pseudogene TRBV3-2) and TRBJ2-7, with D tentatively TRBD1 (6 bases). The CDR3 runs 13 residues. Trimming took off 5 bases at V and 0 bases at J, with 8 bases between the two ends. Germline V gene lookup returns CDR1 LGHDT and CDR2 YNNKEL (reference sequence). The CDR3 spells CASSRGSSYEQYF. In nucleotides, the CDR3 is TGTGCCAGCAGCAGGGGGAGCTCCTACGAGCAGTACTTC.

CDR3 in amino acids: CASSRSGTEPFTDTQYF. The CDR3 DNA follows: TGTGCCAGCAGCCGTTCCGGGACAGAGCCTTTCACAGATACGCAGTATTTT. The rearrangement links TRBV7-2 to TRBJ2-3; TRBD1 agrees at 7 bases. CDR1 SGHTA and CDR2 FQGNSA come from the germline V gene. The CDR3 is made up of 17 amino acids. After removal of 5 bases from V and 2 bases from J, the junction contained 13 bases not matched to a gene. The variable domain in full, completed from reference TRBV7-2 and TRBJ2-3, reads GAGVSQSPSNKVTEKGKDVELRCDPISGHTALYWYRQSLGQGLEFLIYFQGNSAPDKSGLPSDRFSAERTGGSVSTLTIQRTQQEDSAVYLCASSRSGTEPFTDTQYFGPGTRLTVL.

J is TRBJ1-5 and V is TRBV5-6, with D possibly TRBD1 on 5 matching bases. Germline V gene sequence: CDR1 SGHDT, CDR2 YYEEEE. The germline V and J ends were trimmed by 4 bases and 5 bases, with 16 bases remaining between them. This CDR3 region has 15 residues. CDR3 in DNA: TGTGCCAGCAGCACCGGGACTCATTCTGATCAGCCCCAGCATTTT. Translating gives CASSTGTHSDQPQHF.

The rearrangement joins TRBV7-9 to TRBJ1-2; 9 bases map to TRBD1. The J segment lost 6 bases and the V segment lost 8 bases, leaving 10 bases of the junction unmatched. Per the germline V gene, CDR1 is SEHNR and CDR2 is FQNEAQ (reference sequence). The CDR3 is 14 amino acids. DNA for the CDR3: TGTGCCAGCGGCCGGTCCCGGGACAGGGATGGCTACACCTTC. This gives the protein CASGRSRDRDGYTF.

The chain recombines TRBV6-2 or TRBV6-3 with TRBJ1-2; 7 nucleotides agree with TRBD1. CDR3 length: 13 amino acids. Unmatched junction bases numbered 4, after V lost 5 bases and J lost 4 bases. Per the germline V gene, CDR1 is MNHEY and CDR2 is SVGEGT. The CDR3 DNA is TGTGCCAGCAGTCAGGGACAGATCTATGGCTACACCTTC. It is translated as CASSQGQIYGYTF.

The rearrangement joins TRBV28 to TRBJ1-1, with 7 bases identical to TRBD1. This CDR3 has 13 amino acids. Germline V gene lookup returns CDR1 MDHEN and CDR2 SYDVKM. V lost 10 bases and J lost 1; bases outside the gene matches: 6. CDR3 sequence reads: CATLRGPNTEAFF. The CDR3, as DNA: TGTGCCACCTTAAGGGGGCCGAACACTGAAGCTTTCTTT.

V usage is TRBV2 and J usage is TRBJ2-5; 7 bases map to TRBD1. Germline trimming cut 6 bases from V and 5 bases from J; bases unmatched to any gene: 9. The CDR3 loop spans 14 amino acids. Germline V lookup: CDR1 SNHLY, CDR2 FYNNEI. The DNA for the CDR3 is TGTGCCAGCAGCTTGGGACAGTGGAGGGAGACCCAGTACTTC. Translated: CASSLGQWRETQYF.

The V and J genes are TRBV7-2 and TRBJ2-7, with D hard to call. The CDR3 sequence is 11 residues long. The germline gives CDR1 SGHTA, CDR2 FQGNSA. V was cut by 4 bases and J by 2 bases, with 3 bases left in between. The CDR3 sequence is CASSSTYEQYF. CDR3 DNA: TGTGCCAGCAGCTCCACCTACGAGCAGTACTTC.

The chain joins TRBV27 to TRBJ1-5; the D gene is possibly TRBD1 (5 bases). CDR3 length: 14 residues. Looked up from germline, CDR1 is MNHEY and CDR2 is SMNVEV (reference sequence). Trimming removed 2 bases from V and 6 bases from J, with 11 bases in between. The CDR3 spells CASSLGSGRQPQHF. In nucleotides, the CDR3 is TGTGCCAGCAGTTTAGGTTCAGGGCGTCAGCCCCAGCATTTT.

The genes are TRBV24-1 and TRBJ2-3, with 8 bases lining up with TRBD1. Germline CDR1 KGHDR, CDR2 SFDVKD. After removal of 9 bases from V and 0 bases from J, the junction contained 4 bases not matched to a gene. This CDR3 spans 14 amino acids. CDR3 bases: TGTGCCACCCTGACAGGGGCAAGCACAGATACGCAGTATTTT. This gives the protein CATLTGASTDTQYF.

In DNA form, the CDR3 reads TGCGCCAGCAGCTCAGGACTACCCACAGATACGCAGTATTTT. Amino acids: CASSSGLPTDTQYF. This chain connects TRBV5-1 to TRBJ2-3; possibly TRBD2 for D (6 bases). Germline CDR1 and CDR2: SGHRS and YFSETQ. The CDR3 totals 14 residues. The germline V and J ends were trimmed by 3 bases and 2 bases, with 10 bases remaining between them.

The chain carries TRBV14 and TRBJ1-2, with unresolved D. The V and J ends lost 4 bases and 5 bases respectively, with 11 bases between them. This CDR3 has 13 amino acids. Germline V gives CDR1 SGHDN, CDR2 FVKESK. Here the CDR3 reads CASSRGGPYGYTF. The CDR3 nucleotides are TGTGCCAGCAGCCGCGGAGGCCCGTATGGCTACACCTTC. Filled out from reference TRBV14 and TRBJ1-2, the complete variable domain reads EAGVTQFPSHSVIEKGQTVTLRCDPISGHDNLYWYRRVMGKEIKFLLHFVKESKQDESGMPNNRFLAERTGGTYSTLKVQPAELEDSGVYFCASSRGGPYGYTFGSGTRLTVV.

This clone has just one count. The J gene is TRBJ2-1, the V gene TRBV6-2 or TRBV6-3, with 8 positions matching TRBD1. Unmatched junction bases numbered 17, after V lost 0 bases and J lost 4 bases. The CDR3 covers 20 residues. Germline V CDR1 and CDR2: MNHEY, SVGEGT. CDR3 region: CASSYSRRTGSTGVYNEQFF. In DNA form, the CDR3 reads TGTGCCAGCAGTTACTCGCGTAGGACAGGGTCAACGGGGGTATACAATGAGCAGTTCTTC.

V gene TRBV12-5 combines with J gene TRBJ1-6, with TRBD1 matching over 7 bases. J lost 10 bases, V lost 4 bases, and 10 bases had no gene match. There are 15 residues in the CDR3. In germline, CDR1 is LGHNT, CDR2 FRNRAP. Written as DNA, the CDR3 is TGTGCTAGTGGTTCCGGGACAGTAGAGGCGTCACCCCTCCACTTT. It yields the protein CASGSGTVEASPLHF.

The genes are TRBV10-3 and TRBJ1-2; 9 bases line up with TRBD1. This CDR3 is 15 amino acids long. The germline CDR1 and CDR2 sequences are ENHRY and SYGVKD. V gave up 5 bases and J gave up 5 bases; unmatched junction bases: 9. The CDR3 DNA is TGTGCCATCAGTCCCGGGACAGGGTCGGGGTATGGCTACACCTTC. It codes for CAISPGTGSGYGYTF.

The rearrangement joins TRBV7-6 to TRBJ1-1, with 10 bases identical to TRBD1. Germline assignment: CDR1 SGHVS and CDR2 FNYEAQ. With V trimmed by 2 bases and J by 1 base, 4 bases remained unmatched. The length of the CDR3 is 16 residues. CDR3 region: CASSLMTGGSNTEAFF. The CDR3 nucleotides are TGTGCCAGCAGCTTAATGACAGGGGGCTCGAACACTGAAGCTTTCTTT. Variable domain in full (rest from reference TRBV7-6 and TRBJ1-1): GAGVSQSPRYKVTKRGQDVALRCDPISGHVSLYWYRQALGQGPEFLTYFNYEAQQDKSGLPNDRFSAERPEGSISTLTIQRTEQRDSAMYRCASSLMTGGSNTEAFFGQGTRLTVV.

The chain has TRBV7-9 and TRBJ1-2; D might be TRBD1 (6 bases). Trimming took off 5 bases at V and 0 bases at J, with 13 bases between the two ends. The CDR3 runs to 15 residues. Germline CDR1 reads SEHNR; CDR2 reads FQNEAQ (reference sequence). The CDR3 bases are TGTGCCAGCAGCCAGCAGGGGATGCCTAACTATGGCTACACCTTC. Translating gives CASSQQGMPNYGYTF.

The V gene is TRBV2, the J gene TRBJ1-2, with D unclear. V lost 6 bases and J lost 5, with 19 bases in between. The CDR3 has 15 amino acids. Germline V gene sequence: CDR1 SNHLY, CDR2 FYNNEI. CDR3 loop: CASRDSAGLGYGYTF. CDR3 coding DNA: TGTGCCAGCAGGGACTCAGCGGGCCTTGGATATGGCTACACCTTC.